The 31 T cell receptor beta chains below all came from one sample that was sequenced in a study of blood T cell repertoires in COVID-19. Clones were sequenced by immunoSEQ multiplex PCR, and TCRdb holds only the in-frame ones, with some missing. The repertoire has roughly 520,000 clones, more than 75% of them found once; the top ten carry over 1.5%. The sample was PBMCs or T cells enriched from blood (not recorded which). Receptors originate from a woman between 35 and 50 years old who had recovered from COVID-19.

The V and J genes are TRBV29-1 and TRBJ2-2; D may be TRBD2 (5 bases). Trimming pared 5 bases from V and 4 bases from J, leaving 14 bases between. There are 14 residues in the CDR3. Germline V gene sequence: CDR1 SQVTM, CDR2 ANQGSEA. The CDR3 sequence: CSVYSGPSTGELFF. The DNA of the CDR3 is TGCAGCGTTTACAGCGGCCCGAGCACCGGGGAGCTGTTTTTT.

A single count supports this clone. The chain recombines TRBV7-9 with TRBJ1-2; D is ambiguous. The CDR3 consists of 12 residues. The germline V gene encodes CDR1 SEHNR and CDR2 FQNEAQ (reference sequence). The V and J ends lost 3 bases and 8 bases respectively, with 10 bases between them. The CDR3 nucleotides read TGTGCCAGCAGCTTGGGCCTTCAAGGCTACACCTTC. As protein: CASSLGLQGYTF.

The V and J genes are TRBV19 and TRBJ1-1; 7 bases map to TRBD1. The J segment lost 5 bases and the V segment lost 4 bases, leaving 7 bases of the junction unmatched. The CDR3 spans 14 residues. Germline CDR1 LNHDA, CDR2 SQIVND (reference sequence). The CDR3 protein is CASSTRQGRTEAFF. The CDR3 DNA follows: TGTGCCAGTAGTACCCGACAGGGACGGACTGAAGCTTTCTTT.

The chain employs TRBV18 and TRBJ1-4, with 8 positions matching TRBD1. The CDR3 consists of 13 residues. V gave up 5 bases and J gave up 8 bases; unmatched junction bases: 4. Germline V gene data show CDR1 as KGHSH and CDR2 as LQKENI. This CDR3 reads CASSSDREEKLFF. DNA for the CDR3: TGTGCCAGCTCATCGGACAGGGAAGAAAAACTGTTTTTT.

The gene calls are TRBV5-4 and TRBJ2-7; 11 bases align to TRBD2. Germline CDR1 reads SGHNT; CDR2 reads YYREEE (reference sequence). The ends lost 3 bases at V and 4 bases at J; junction bases unmatched: 9. The length of the CDR3 is 16 residues. Here the CDR3 DNA reads TGTGCCAGCAGCTCCATACTAGCGGGAGTTCGGTACGAGCAGTACTTC. Encoded protein: CASSSILAGVRYEQYF.

This sequence joins TRBV5-6 and TRBJ1-4, with 9 bases aligning to TRBD1. Losses at the gene ends were 0 bases for V and 8 bases for J; bases not matched to a gene: 11. This CDR3 has 17 residues. In germline, CDR1 is SGHDT, CDR2 YYEEEE. DNA for the CDR3: TGTGCCAGCAGCTTGGCGGGACAGGGCCGGCGGAGAGAAAAACTGTTTTTT. The encoded protein is CASSLAGQGRRREKLFF.

This clone occurred once. The V and J genes are TRBV7-8 and TRBJ2-3; TRBD2 agrees at 10 bases. Trimming cost V 1 base and J 6 bases; bases outside gene matches: 4. The germline V gene encodes CDR1 SGHVS and CDR2 FQNEAQ. CDR3 length: 15 amino acids. The chain's CDR3 is CASSLEEAGGDTQYF. CDR3 nucleotides: TGTGCCAGCAGCTTAGAAGAAGCGGGAGGGGATACGCAGTATTTT.

The chain joins TRBV30 to TRBJ2-7; D gene unclear. Trimming cost V 3 bases and J 3 bases, with 18 bases left between them. The CDR3 has 15 amino acids. Germline V gene sequence: CDR1 GTSNPN, CDR2 SVGIG (reference sequence). The DNA of the CDR3 is TGTGCCTGGAGCCTAATACCTCCGCGAAACTACGAGCAGTACTTC. This encodes CAWSLIPPRNYEQYF.

The CDR3 DNA is TGCGCCAGCAGCCTCACAACAGGGAGCTCCTACGAGCAGTACTTC. Its protein is CASSLTTGSSYEQYF. This chain joins TRBV5-1 and TRBJ2-7; tentative D call: TRBD1 (6 bases). This CDR3 has 15 residues. V was trimmed by 4 bases and J by 0 bases, leaving 14 bases between them. CDR1 is SGHRS, CDR2 YFSETQ, per germline.

The rearrangement joins TRBV6-2 or TRBV6-3 to TRBJ2-1; 7 bases agree with TRBD2. CDR1 and CDR2 from the germline V gene are MNHEY and SVGEGT. Trimming took 6 bases from V and 9 from J; bases not matched to a gene: 2. The CDR3 totals 11 residues. The CDR3 protein is CASSPGGEQFF. CDR3 nucleotide sequence: TGTGCCAGCAGCCCGGGGGGTGAGCAGTTCTTC.

The chain is built from TRBV11-2 and TRBJ2-7, with TRBD1 matching 8 bases. The junction had 15 bases not matched to a gene; V was cut back by 5 bases and J by 6 bases. Germline V gene lookup returns CDR1 SGHAT and CDR2 FQNNGV. The CDR3 length is 16 residues. As DNA, the CDR3 is TGTGCCAGCAGCGTTAGAAGGCGGACAGGGCGGGTCGAGCAGTACTTC. It codes for CASSVRRRTGRVEQYF.

This clone has just one count. CDR3 coding DNA: TGTGCCAGTGACTCCGGACAGGCGACCCTCCACTTT. Its translation is CASDSGQATLHF. The chain joins TRBV6-4 to TRBJ1-6, with 7 bases fitting TRBD1. The CDR3 has 12 residues. The V gene end was trimmed by 9 bases and the J gene end by 14 bases; junction bases not matched to a gene: 10. CDR1 MRHNA and CDR2 SNTAGT come from the germline V gene.

This clone was picked up a small number of times. The rearrangement joins TRBV2 to TRBJ2-1, with D maybe TRBD1 (8 bases). The CDR3 contains 15 residues. Between the trimmed V and J ends, which lost 6 bases and 2 bases, there was a span of 14 bases. Germline CDR1 is SNHLY and CDR2 is FYNNEI. CDR3 DNA sequence: TGTGCCAGCAGGGACAGGGAGGGACCCTACAATGAGCAGTTCTTC. This translates into CASRDREGPYNEQFF.

This chain connects TRBV29-1 to TRBJ1-5; the D is unclear. Germline V gives CDR1 SQVTM, CDR2 ANQGSEA. V was clipped by 4 bases and J by 6 bases, with 13 bases between them. The CDR3 is made up of 13 amino acids. The CDR3 loop reads CSVVGLEGQPQHF. As DNA, the CDR3 is TGCAGCGTTGTCGGGCTTGAGGGTCAGCCCCAGCATTTT.

The gene calls are TRBV5-4 and TRBJ2-1; the match to TRBD1 covers 7 bases. CDR1 is SGHNT, CDR2 YYREEE, per germline (reference sequence). Trimming at V came to 4 bases and at J to 4 bases, leaving 8 bases not matched to a gene. CDR3 length: 15 amino acids. The CDR3 is CASSVGGQLYNEQFF. CDR3 nucleotide sequence: TGTGCCAGCAGCGTAGGGGGCCAACTTTACAATGAGCAGTTCTTC. Full variable domain (remainder filled in from reference TRBV5-4 and TRBJ2-1): ETGVTQSPTHLIKTRGQQVTLRCSSQSGHNTVSWYQQALGQGPQFIFQYYREEENGRGNFPPRFSGLQFPNYSSELNVNALELDDSALYLCASSVGGQLYNEQFFGPGTRLTVL.

This clone was seen more than once but under ten times. CDR3 amino acids: CAWSSGRAYEQYF. In DNA, the CDR3 is TGTGCCTGGAGTAGCGGGAGGGCCTACGAGCAGTACTTC. V gene TRBV30 combines with J gene TRBJ2-7; 10 positions match TRBD2. The germline CDR1 and CDR2 sequences are GTSNPN and SVGIG (reference sequence). The CDR3 consists of 13 residues. Trimming cost V 2 bases and J 2 bases; bases outside gene matches: 0.

Only a few counts were recorded for this clone. The same CDR3 can be traced to other DNA sequences in this sample. The CDR3, as DNA: TGCGCCAGCAGCTTCGGACTAGCGGACTCCTACGAGCAGTACTTC. This encodes CASSFGLADSYEQYF. The chain links TRBV5-1 to TRBJ2-7; 10 bases are a match to TRBD2. The V gene's germline CDR1 is SGHRS and CDR2 YFSETQ. J was trimmed by 0 bases and V by 2 bases; bases with no gene match: 2. This CDR3 contains 15 residues. The complete variable domain, with remaining parts taken from reference TRBV5-1 and TRBJ2-7, reads KAGVTQTPRYLIKTRGQQVTLSCSPISGHRSVSWYQQTPGQGLQFLFEYFSETQRNKGNFPGRFSGRQFSNSRSEMNVSTLELGDSALYLCASSFGLADSYEQYFGPGTRLTVT.

This clone was observed a handful of times. The rearrangement links TRBV7-2 to TRBJ1-1; 10 nucleotides agree with TRBD1. This CDR3 comprises 14 residues. From germline, CDR1 is SGHTA and CDR2 FQGNSA. V was clipped by 6 bases and J by 7 bases; unmatched bases: 8. CDR3 loop: CASRERQGANEAFF. CDR3 nucleotides: TGTGCCAGCAGGGAAAGACAGGGGGCGAATGAAGCTTTCTTT.

This clone has more than one count but fewer than ten. The chain recombines TRBV12-3 or TRBV12-4 with TRBJ2-7; no definite D call. This CDR3 contains 13 residues. V lost 1 base to trimming and J lost 0 bases, with 4 bases between them. DNA of the CDR3: TGTGCCAGCAGTTTAGAGCTCTCCTACGAGCAGTACTTC. Amino acid sequence: CASSLELSYEQYF.

V usage is TRBV27 and J usage is TRBJ1-6, with a weak D call TRBD1 (5 bases). From germline, CDR1 is MNHEY and CDR2 SMNVEV (reference sequence). V was clipped by 3 bases and J by 13 bases, with 10 bases between them. The CDR3 totals 12 residues. CDR3 sequence: CASSFREGPLHF. DNA for the CDR3: TGTGCCAGCAGTTTCAGGGAAGGGCCCCTCCACTTT.

Note on this clone: At one boundary the junction diverges from the germline segment, which might be a read error. The chain is built from TRBV5-1 and TRBJ1-2, with D possibly matching TRBD1 (5 bases). Germline loops: CDR1 SGHRS, CDR2 YFSETQ. The length of the CDR3 is 8 residues. The CDR3 DNA sequence: TGCGCCAGCAGCCGGGACTTCTTC. This translates into CASSRDFF.

The chain uses TRBV10-1 and TRBJ2-7; no firm D call. The CDR3 has 13 amino acids. Looked up from germline, CDR1 is WNHNN and CDR2 is SYGVQD (reference sequence). The germline V and J ends were trimmed by 3 bases and 5 bases, with 11 bases remaining between them. CDR3 sequence reads: CASSDPQENEQYF. CDR3 in DNA: TGCGCCAGCAGTGACCCTCAAGAGAACGAGCAGTACTTC.

The rearrangement joins TRBV12-3 or TRBV12-4 to TRBJ1-2, with TRBD1 as a possible D gene (6 bases). The germline V and J ends were trimmed by 5 bases and 8 bases, with 12 bases remaining between them. The CDR3 is 12 amino acids. This CDR3 reads CASSTTGIGYTF. In nucleotides, the CDR3 is TGTGCCAGCAGTACAACAGGGATCGGCTACACCTTC.

This clone has just a few counts. The CDR3 protein is CASSYNRGPGNTIYF. CDR3 coding DNA: TGTGCCAGCAGTTACAACAGGGGACCTGGAAACACCATATATTTT. The rearrangement uses TRBV6-5 and TRBJ1-3; TRBD1 matches 7 bases. Germline V gene data show CDR1 as MNHEY and CDR2 as SVGAGI. The junction had 3 bases not matched to a gene; V was cut back by 2 bases and J by 2 bases. The CDR3 contains 15 residues.

The V gene is TRBV6-5, the J gene TRBJ2-7, with TRBD2 matching 8 bases. Germline CDR1 and CDR2: MNHEY and SVGAGI. Trimming at V came to 8 bases and at J to 11 bases, leaving 11 bases not matched to a gene. The CDR3 loop spans 12 amino acids. CDR3 DNA: TGTGCCAGCGGGAGGGAGCGGGAGAAGGAGTACTTC. Residues: CASGREREKEYF.

This chain uses TRBV7-9 with TRBJ2-7, with 8 bases lining up with TRBD2. The CDR3 loop spans 14 amino acids. V trimming: 5 bases; J trimming: 6 bases; junction bases outside the gene matches: 9. Germline CDR1 SEHNR, CDR2 FQNEAQ (reference sequence). CDR3 region: CASSAPGLVSEQYF. CDR3 sequence (DNA): TGTGCCAGCAGCGCACCGGGACTAGTTTCCGAGCAGTACTTC.

The gene calls are TRBV7-9 and TRBJ2-3; TRBD2 might be the D (6 bases). Germline-derived CDR1 and CDR2 are SEHNR and FQNEAQ (reference sequence). The V end was cut by 5 bases, the J end by 3 bases, with 12 bases between. CDR3 length equals 14 residues. CDR3 in DNA: TGTGCCAGCAGCCCCCGGGGGTCGACAGATACGCAGTATTTT. It is translated as CASSPRGSTDTQYF.

This rearrangement joins TRBV19 to TRBJ1-1; 7 positions agree with TRBD1. V was clipped by 7 bases and J by 6 bases; unmatched bases: 8. CDR3 length: 13 residues. CDR1 LNHDA and CDR2 SQIVND come from the germline V gene (reference sequence). Here the CDR3 reads CASNRGPRAEAFF. The CDR3 DNA reads as TGTGCCAGTAATAGGGGGCCCCGGGCTGAAGCTTTCTTT.

The rearrangement uses TRBV7-2 and TRBJ2-7; D might be TRBD2 (6 bases). The CDR3 runs to 15 residues. Germline lookup yields CDR1 SGHTA and CDR2 FQGNSA. V gave up 1 base and J gave up 3 bases, with 13 bases separating them. The CDR3 DNA sequence: TGTGCCAGCAGCTTAGACCGGTCGGGAGTCTACGAGCAGTACTTC. This gives the protein CASSLDRSGVYEQYF.

The gene calls are TRBV3-1 (or the pseudogene TRBV3-2) and TRBJ1-2, with D tentatively TRBD1 (5 bases). CDR1 is LGHDT, CDR2 YNNKEL, per germline (reference sequence). V was trimmed by 0 bases and J by 8 bases, leaving 19 bases between them. This CDR3 region has 16 residues. The chain's CDR3 is CASSQDGQGRSGGYTF. The CDR3 nucleotides are TGTGCCAGCAGCCAAGATGGGCAGGGTAGATCAGGGGGCTACACCTTC.

This chain links TRBV11-2 with TRBJ1-2, with D perhaps matching TRBD1 (5 bases). Germline values: CDR1 SGHAT, CDR2 FQNNGV. The V and J ends lost 2 bases and 2 bases respectively, with 24 bases between them. The CDR3 length is 19 residues. CDR3: CASSLSPSPFLGGNYGYTF. As DNA, the CDR3 is TGTGCCAGCAGCTTATCCCCCTCCCCTTTCTTGGGGGGGAACTATGGCTACACCTTC. Full variable domain (rest looked up from reference TRBV11-2 and TRBJ1-2): EAGVAQSPRYKIIEKRQSVAFWCNPISGHATLYWYQQILGQGPKLLIQFQNNGVVDDSQLPKDRFSAERLKGVDSTLKIQPAKLEDSAVYLCASSLSPSPFLGGNYGYTFGSGTRLTVV.